The 16 T cell receptor beta chains given below trace back to one sample, sequenced in a study of shared clonotypes between healthy human individuals. Clones were read by immunoSEQ multiplex PCR, and TCRdb kept only the in-frame ones, dropping some. The table lists around 1,000,000 clones, around three quarters of them singletons. Specimen: memory CD4+ T cells from PBMCs. The subset was: CD45RA-negative fraction. The origin of the receptors is a man between 18 and 35 years old in good health. Some clones in this sample may be carry-over from other donors' samples.

This chain connects TRBV10-3 to TRBJ2-4; weak D call: TRBD1 (6 bases). CDR1 ENHRY and CDR2 SYGVKD come from the germline V gene. Trimming removed 6 bases from V and 7 bases from J, with 19 bases in between. The length of the CDR3 is 15 residues. The CDR3 loop is CAISQAAQRGNIQYF. The DNA for the CDR3 is TGTGCCATCAGCCAAGCGGCTCAAAGGGGGAACATTCAGTACTTC.

The chain couples TRBV29-1 to TRBJ1-3; TRBD1 matches at 7 bases. From germline, CDR1 is SQVTM and CDR2 ANQGSEA. CDR3 length: 13 amino acids. Germline trimming cut 7 bases from V and 7 bases from J; bases unmatched to any gene: 10. In DNA, the CDR3 is TGCAGCGCTAGGGACAGCCCCTGGAACACCATATATTTT. Translated: CSARDSPWNTIYF.

This chain uses TRBV29-1 with TRBJ2-7, with a tentative D call TRBD1 (6 bases). The V gene lost 4 bases and the J gene lost 5 bases, with 24 bases spanning the gap. The CDR3 covers 16 residues. CDR1 SQVTM and CDR2 ANQGSEA come from the germline V gene. The CDR3 sequence is CSVASGGGMGDNEQYF. The CDR3 DNA follows: TGCAGCGTTGCCAGTGGGGGCGGAATGGGTGATAACGAGCAGTACTTC.

This chain uses TRBV11-3 with TRBJ2-7; unclear D gene. CDR1 SGHNT and CDR2 YENEEA come from the germline V gene. CDR3 length equals 13 residues. Between the trimmed V and J ends, which lost 0 bases and 6 bases, there was a span of 9 bases. In DNA, the CDR3 is TGTGCCAGCAGCTTAGATCCGGTCAGCGAGCAGTACTTC. This codes for CASSLDPVSEQYF.

The chain carries TRBV5-4 and TRBJ2-3; 11 nucleotides align to TRBD2. The CDR3 runs 16 residues. Trimming at V came to 4 bases and at J to 2 bases, leaving 6 bases not matched to a gene. From germline, CDR1 is SGHNT and CDR2 YYREEE (reference sequence). The CDR3 DNA reads as TGTGCCAGCAGCCTAACTAGCGGGGGTCCCACAGATACGCAGTATTTT. Its translation is CASSLTSGGPTDTQYF. Full variable domain (missing parts from reference TRBV5-4 and TRBJ2-3): ETGVTQSPTHLIKTRGQQVTLRCSSQSGHNTVSWYQQALGQGPQFIFQYYREEENGRGNFPPRFSGLQFPNYSSELNVNALELDDSALYLCASSLTSGGPTDTQYFGPGTRLTVL.

As concerns this clone: It is likely a read error: a sequence one base away is far more abundant. The chain links TRBV10-2 to TRBJ2-2; D may be TRBD2 (6 bases). Germline V gene sequence: CDR1 WSHSY, CDR2 SAAADI. The CDR3 contains 14 residues. Here the CDR3 reads CASISGLDTGELLF. Here the CDR3 DNA reads TGCGCCAGCATTAGCGGATTAGACACCGGGGAGCTGCTTTTT.

The rearrangement joins TRBV5-1 to TRBJ2-2, with D perhaps TRBD1 (6 bases). Trimming pared 2 bases from V and 4 bases from J, leaving 9 bases between. This CDR3 has 14 residues. CDR1 is SGHRS, CDR2 YFSETQ, per germline. CDR3 nucleotides: TGCGCCAGCAGCTTCGGACAGATCACCGGGGAGCTGTTTTTT. Protein sequence: CASSFGQITGELFF.

J is TRBJ1-4 and V is TRBV7-9; D uncertain. Trimming cost V 5 bases and J 0 bases, with 7 bases left between them. This CDR3 region has 14 residues. In germline, CDR1 is SEHNR, CDR2 FQNEAQ (reference sequence). The CDR3 loop reads CASSPLATNEKLFF. CDR3 nucleotides: TGTGCCAGCAGCCCACTCGCAACTAATGAAAAACTGTTTTTT.

V is TRBV7-2 and J is TRBJ2-5, with TRBD2 identical over 10 bases. V lost 4 bases, J lost 4 bases, and 9 bases stayed unmatched. Germline V CDR1 and CDR2: SGHTA, FQGNSA. The CDR3 runs to 16 residues. The CDR3 protein is CASSSLSSGRGETQYF. CDR3 nucleotide sequence: TGTGCCAGCAGCTCCCTTTCTAGCGGGAGAGGAGAGACCCAGTACTTC.

The rearrangement joins TRBV7-2 to TRBJ1-3; D gene ambiguous. Germline loops: CDR1 SGHTA, CDR2 FQGNSA. CDR3 length equals 15 residues. V was clipped by 6 bases and J by 0 bases, with 12 bases between them. The CDR3 sequence is CASSGGRSSGNTIYF. For the CDR3, the DNA is TGTGCCAGCAGTGGCGGACGGAGCTCTGGAAACACCATATATTTT.

This clone was seen a few times. In nucleotides, the CDR3 is TGTGCCAGTAGTCCGGGGACAGGGAAATCTAATGAAAAACTGTTTTTT. Protein product: CASSPGTGKSNEKLFF. V is TRBV19 and J is TRBJ1-4; 9 bases map to TRBD1. This CDR3 comprises 16 residues. Germline values: CDR1 LNHDA, CDR2 SQIVND (reference sequence). The junction had 7 bases not matched to a gene; V was cut back by 5 bases and J by 3 bases.

This sequence joins TRBV18 and TRBJ2-1; D may be TRBD1 or TRBD2 (7 bases each). The CDR3 totals 14 residues. CDR1 KGHSH and CDR2 LQKENI come from the germline V gene. Trimming left V 5 bases short and J 8 bases short, with 16 bases between. The CDR3 loop reads CASSAKQGRDEQFF. CDR3 coding DNA: TGTGCCAGCTCAGCCAAACAGGGGAGGGATGAGCAGTTCTTC. The full variable domain, completed using reference TRBV18 and TRBJ2-1, is NAGVMQNPRHLVRRRGQEARLRCSPMKGHSHVYWYRQLPEEGLKFMVYLQKENIIDESGMPKERFSAEFPKEGPSILRIQQVVRGDSAAYFCASSAKQGRDEQFFGPGTRLTVL.

This clone was picked up a small number of times. J is TRBJ2-7 and V is TRBV12-5; D unresolved. The CDR3 has 17 residues. Germline V lookup: CDR1 LGHNT, CDR2 FRNRAP. The V end was cut by 2 bases, the J end by 0 bases, with 17 bases between. For the CDR3, the DNA is TGTGCTAGTGGTTTGTTCGGATCGGCGGACGCCTCCTACGAGCAGTACTTC. Protein sequence: CASGLFGSADASYEQYF. Filled out from reference TRBV12-5 and TRBJ2-7, the complete variable domain reads DARVTQTPRHKVTEMGQEVTMRCQPILGHNTVFWYRQTMMQGLELLAYFRNRAPLDDSGMPKDRFSAEMPDATLATLKIQPSEPRDSAVYFCASGLFGSADASYEQYFGPGTRLTVT.

J is TRBJ2-3 and V is TRBV30; possible D gene TRBD2, 6 bases. The V gene's germline CDR1 is GTSNPN and CDR2 SVGIG (reference sequence). This CDR3 spans 13 amino acids. The V and J ends lost 5 bases and 5 bases respectively, with 14 bases between them. CDR3 bases: TGTGCCTGGGGAGGGTTGGGGTTAGATACGCAGTATTTT. Residues: CAWGGLGLDTQYF.

V usage is TRBV5-1 and J usage is TRBJ1-4; D ambiguous. V lost 4 bases and J lost 2, with 15 bases in between. CDR3 length equals 16 residues. Germline loops: CDR1 SGHRS, CDR2 YFSETQ. CDR3 sequence: CASSLGIGRTNEKLFF. The CDR3 DNA sequence: TGCGCCAGCAGCCTGGGTATCGGACGGACTAATGAAAAACTGTTTTTT. Combining the CDR3 with reference TRBV5-1 and TRBJ1-4 gives the whole variable domain KAGVTQTPRYLIKTRGQQVTLSCSPISGHRSVSWYQQTPGQGLQFLFEYFSETQRNKGNFPGRFSGRQFSNSRSEMNVSTLELGDSALYLCASSLGIGRTNEKLFFGSGTQLSVL.

The V call is TRBV4-2, the J call TRBJ2-7; D is unclear. Per germline, CDR1 LGHNA and CDR2 YNFKEQ. With 5 bases removed from V and 0 bases from J, the gap between germline ends came to 8 bases. The CDR3 extends over 13 amino acids. CDR3 coding DNA: TGTGCCAGCAGCAGGCCAGGCTCCTACGAGCAGTACTTC. Protein sequence: CASSRPGSYEQYF.